The clone carrying this T cell receptor beta chain has a handful of counts. Its antigen is unidentified. This sample is part of a study of response to subunit inactivated influenza vaccine. Findings of the study overall: T cells newly recruited by each seasonal influenza vaccination are few, the authors suggested.

One entry per CDR3 protein results from TCRdb running MiXCR on the RT-PCR reads. The repertoire includes about 500,000 distinct CDR3 sequences, 13% of them detected once, and over 10% sits in the top ten. This TCR derives from a man aged 50-60 years who received an inactivated influenza vaccine. Sequencing was performed on PBMCs from blood, taken about 6 weeks after vaccination.

The CDR3 spells CSARDRSSPGSYNEQFF. In DNA form, the CDR3 reads TGCAGTGCTAGAGATCGGTCCTCCCCGGGTTCCTACAATGAGCAGTTCTTC. V usage is TRBV20-1 and J usage is TRBJ2-1; no clear D gene. This CDR3 spans 17 amino acids. Germline CDR1 DFQATT, CDR2 SNEGSKA (reference sequence). Trimming took off 0 bases at V and 1 base at J, with 16 bases between the two ends.